This note documents a single T cell receptor (beta chain) sequence. Its cognate antigen is unknown. Germline-derived CDR1 and CDR2 are SGHTA and FQGNSA. CDR3 size: 15 residues. V shed 4 bases and J 2 bases; nucleotides not matched to a gene: 5. The sample originates from a study of T cell responses to AZD1222 COVID-19 vaccine. Study-wide findings and caveats: Recipients of AZD1222 seropositive at baseline numbered only 6 or 7. Once two AZD1222 doses were given, Spike-specific TCR breadth and depth went up. The study reported that nearly half of spike-specific TCRs target unmutated variant regions.

The protocol was immunoSEQ multiplex PCR, while the TCRdb copy is restricted to in-frame clones and leaves out a portion. In the table there are roughly 93,000 clones, 80% to 90% of which are singletons. The genes are TRBV7-2 and TRBJ1-5; 7 nucleotides agree with TRBD1. The specimen was peripheral blood, collected on day 0 of AZD1222 vaccination. The sequence was collected from an adult in good health. In DNA form, the CDR3 reads TGTGCCAGCAGCTCAGGGGGGTGGGGCAATCAGCCCCAGCATTTT. This gives the protein CASSSGGWGNQPQHF.